The clone carrying this T cell receptor beta chain is a singleton in its sample. The target antigen is unknown. TCRdb re-called the 5' RACE reads through MiXCR, storing one row per CDR3 protein. This sample has more than 600,000 distinct CDR3 sequences, with 18% found just once. These data originate in a study of identical twins. Study-level results: For cord blood, abundant beta clonotypes had fewer insertions, unlike memory repertoires, which showed none. Excess low generation probability was seen in twin-shared out-of-frame alpha sequences.

This CDR3 has 14 amino acids. Germline V gene sequence: CDR1 DFQATT, CDR2 SNEGSKA (reference sequence). V dropped 6 bases and J dropped 5; count of bases not matched to a gene: 8. The sample was also reused in another study, on T cells expressing NK-cell markers.

This chain connects TRBV20-1 to TRBJ2-3; the match to TRBD2 covers 10 bases. The receptor was isolated from a woman aged 18-29 years in good health. Input material: PBMCs. Written as DNA, the CDR3 is TGCAGTGCCCCTCAACTAGCGGGGATAGATACGCAGTATTTT. This gives the protein CSAPQLAGIDTQYF.